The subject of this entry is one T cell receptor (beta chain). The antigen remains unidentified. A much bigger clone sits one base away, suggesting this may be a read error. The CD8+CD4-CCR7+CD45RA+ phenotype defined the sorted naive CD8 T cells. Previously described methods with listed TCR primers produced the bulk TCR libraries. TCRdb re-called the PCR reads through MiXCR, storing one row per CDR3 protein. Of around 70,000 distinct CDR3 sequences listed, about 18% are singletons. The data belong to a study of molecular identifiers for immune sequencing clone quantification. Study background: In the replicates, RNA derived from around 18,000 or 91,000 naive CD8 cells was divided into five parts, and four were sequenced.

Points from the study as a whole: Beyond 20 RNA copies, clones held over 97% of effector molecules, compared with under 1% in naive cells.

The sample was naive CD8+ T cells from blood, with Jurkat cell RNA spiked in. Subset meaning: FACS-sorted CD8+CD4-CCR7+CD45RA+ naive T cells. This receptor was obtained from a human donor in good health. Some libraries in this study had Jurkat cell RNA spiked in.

In DNA, the CDR3 is TGTGCCAGCAGCCTTTGTATGAACACTGAAGCTTTCTTT. Amino acid sequence: CASSLCMNTEAFF. The genes are TRBV5-4 and TRBJ1-1; D ambiguous. V shed 4 bases and J shed 0 bases, with 7 bases lying between them. This CDR3 has 13 residues. Germline CDR1 SGHNT, CDR2 YYREEE (reference sequence).